This T cell receptor beta chain emerged from a study of blood T cell repertoires in COVID-19. As for the study in general: COVID-19 samples, acute and convalescent, were from the United States, Italy and Spain. PBMCs, B-cell-depleted T cells, or T cells provided the cDNA or gDNA that made up the material.

CDR1 and CDR2 from the germline V gene are SGHRS and YFSETQ. Deletions cut 1 base from V and 1 base from J, with 8 bases between. The CDR3 runs 14 residues. Worth noting for this clone: Other nucleotide sequences from this sample produce the same CDR3.

The assay was immunoSEQ multiplex PCR, and TCRdb's table has in-frame clones only and misses some. In the table there are around 200,000 clones, roughly 90% of which are singletons. This receptor was identified in a man aged 18 to 29 with active or convalescent COVID-19. Specimen: peripheral blood. The rearrangement joins TRBV5-1 to TRBJ1-1; D is uncertain. The CDR3 coding sequence is TGCGCCAGCAGCTTGTTAGGAGAGAACACTGAAGCTTTCTTT. Protein sequence: CASSLLGENTEAFF.